This T cell receptor (beta chain) appears in the sequencing data of a study of control samples from healthy donors and cancer patients. Clones were sequenced by immunoSEQ multiplex PCR, and TCRdb holds only the in-frame ones, with some missing. Here the sample spans 110,000 to 150,000 clones, 91% being singletons. This CDR3 is 15 amino acids long. The ends lost 5 bases at V and 3 bases at J; junction bases unmatched: 7. CDR1 is MNHEY, CDR2 SVGEGT, per germline. This chain uses TRBV6-2 or TRBV6-3 with TRBJ1-1; 9 bases agree with TRBD1. The sample taken for sequencing was blood. The clonotype originates from a man between 18 and 35 years old in good health. The CDR3 DNA is TGTGCCAGCAGTAACCCGGGACAGGGATACACTGAAGCTTTCTTT. Amino acid sequence: CASSNPGQGYTEAFF.